The sequence of this T cell receptor beta chain was determined in a study of blood T cell repertoires in COVID-19. With 0 bases clipped from V and 3 bases from J, the junction kept 5 bases outside the gene matches. CDR1 SEHNR and CDR2 FQNEAQ come from the germline V gene (reference sequence). The CDR3 spans 16 residues. Some clones are missing from TCRdb's copy, which holds only in-frame ones; the method was immunoSEQ multiplex PCR. The profile shows more than 300,000 clones, about nine tenths of them singletons. Sample: peripheral blood. The receptor comes from a woman in her forties or fifties with COVID-19, enrolled during active disease. The chain joins TRBV7-9 to TRBJ2-1; 7 bases agree with TRBD2. This chain's CDR3 is CASSLAGTTFYNEQFF. The DNA of the CDR3 is TGTGCCAGCAGCTTAGCCGGGACTACATTCTACAATGAGCAGTTCTTC.